This T cell receptor beta chain originates from a study of CD4 T cells in relation to SARS-CoV-2 and coronaviruses (dated by TCRdb to about 2021). With regard to the full study: Patient-derived lymphoblastoid cell lines were used to map the HLA restriction of shared crossreactive spike epitopes. Memory CD4+ T cell crossreactivity between SARS-CoV-2 and common cold coronavirus spike proteins was assessed at the TCR clonotype level in the study. The Adaptive Biotechnologies TCR-sequencing kit was used to sequence samples from a few pre-COVID donors and the naive versus memory experiments, whereas other data were Illumina-based. Expansion assays from other donors in the study were sequenced with a different, Illumina-based TCR-beta assay. Results and caveats for the whole study, not just this receptor: Sequencing of naive versus memory cells indicated that the assay detects memory recall responses, not primary responses primed during culture. Pre-pandemic and post-infection samples were not both contributed by any donor, so tracing of the source of pre-existing responses was limited. Crossreactive clones showed significantly weaker SARS-CoV-2-driven expansion than monoreactive clones, consistent with antigenic imprinting. In approximately 65% of donors, memory CD4+ clonotypes turned up that crossrecognized SARS-CoV-2 and at least one common cold coronavirus spike. Small numbers of patients and of tested TCRs were a limitation of the study. Since the crossreactivity analysis centred on spike protein, crossreactivity against other viral proteins was not assessed.

The trim is 0 bases for V and 4 bases for J, with a gap of 10 bases between the germline ends. The CDR3 covers 15 residues, taking in both the cysteine and the phenylalanine. Only the CDR3 DNA stays, 45 bases, in frame from base 1. As encoded in the germline V gene, CDR1 is MNHEY while CDR2 is SVGAGI. CD4+ T cells from unexposed donors were collected before the COVID-19 pandemic (2011-2018). Naive and memory CD4+ T cells were separated from cryopreserved PBMCs by first enriching for CD4 and then performing EasySep naive CD4+ T cell enrichment. Leukapheresis product for the unexposed donors was bought commercially. Ficoll-Paque PLUS gradient centrifugation was used to isolate PBMCs from leukapheresis product or whole blood. PBMCs were either cryopreserved at -140 degrees C or used fresh in the expansion assay. The QIAamp Micro DNA Kit was used to extract genomic DNA from the CD4+ T cells. Deep-resolution immunoSEQ TCR-beta sequencing was performed on DNA from uncultured naive and memory CD4+ T cells. On the authors' methods: During preprocessing, nonproductive sequences were removed, as were CDR3s that did not start with C, did not end with F or W, or were shorter than 7 amino acids. Cultured and uncultured naive and memory CD4+ repertoires were searched for CDR3s previously identified as spike- and CEF-reactive. CDR3 homology was measured as pairwise Levenshtein distance, computed with the stringdist R package after trimming three terminal residues from each end. The table was pulled from immuneACCESS by TCRdb, which kept in-frame rearrangements only. Such tables lose some clones; where checked, under half of the loss comes from unresolved V genes, and the rest has no known cause. The V and J calls and clone size were taken over from that table, and D and trimming were inferred from the DNA. The sample table contains more than 55,000 clones; only one count was recorded for approximately 90% of them. 1.1% to 1.5% of the sample lies in the top ten.

As for this clone: This clone's antigen is unknown. No qualities accompany the bases; no much larger clone lies one base away.

This chain is built from TRBV6-5 and TRBJ1-5, with no D gene named confidently. The TCR comes from a human donor in good health. What was sequenced was memory CD4+ T cells from PBMCs. The sample's cell subset or site label, in plain terms: memory (non-naive) CD4+ T cells. In nucleotide form, the sequence is TGTGCCAGCAGTTACTCGATCGGAAAGAATCAGCCCCAGCATTTT. The resulting protein is CASSYSIGKNQPQHF.